The entry that follows covers one T cell receptor (beta chain) sequence. Its antigen is unknown. One junction end disagrees with the germline gene, perhaps due to a read error. The source of the sample is a study of T cell repertoires in cytomegalovirus infection. At the level of the study: A matching HLA type, together with CMV infection, was signaled by public TCR beta signatures.

A single record per CDR3 protein comes from TCRdb applying MiXCR to the reads. Of 740,000 or so distinct CDR3 sequences in the sample, 35% to 45% were seen once. General observations from the study: Clonotypes of TCR beta that were HLA-C-restricted and CMV-specific dominated the ex vivo response. Cumulative public TCR beta family frequency identified carriers of CMV plus the relevant HLA.

This clonotype was obtained from a human donor in good health (CMV status not recorded). Some clones in this sample may be carry-over from other donors' samples. Sequenced sample: PBMCs.

This CDR3 reads CASGPSSYDHDF. In DNA, the CDR3 is TGCGCCAGCGGTCCTAGTAGCTACGATCATGACTTC. The chain couples TRBV10-2 to TRBJ2-7; D is uncertain. The CDR3 runs 12 residues. CDR1 WSHSY and CDR2 SAAADI come from the germline V gene.